The entry below describes one T cell receptor (beta chain). TCRdb's copy holds only in-frame clones and misses some; the assay was immunoSEQ multiplex PCR. Among approximately 13,000 clones listed, more than 75% were seen once. The sample is drawn from a study of chemoradiotherapy in HPV16-positive cancers. Germline-derived CDR1 and CDR2 are KGHSH and LQKENI. The CDR3 spans 15 residues. V lost 3 bases, J lost 0 bases, and 10 bases lay in between. The chain carries TRBV18 and TRBJ2-3; possibly TRBD2 for D (5 bases). The source of this sequence is a human donor with HPV-associated anogenital cancer. The material was obtained from a patient who underwent chemoradiotherapy. CDR3 sequence: CASSPRGVSTDTQYF. CDR3 coding DNA: TGTGCCAGCTCACCCCGGGGAGTTAGCACAGATACGCAGTATTTT.